The T cell receptor beta chain under discussion was sequenced for a study of OX40 agonist ivuxolimab in advanced cancers. Study-wide background: Patients received ivuxolimab, an agonistic anti-OX40 (CD134) antibody. Partial responses were achieved by three patients: one hepatocellular carcinoma, two cutaneous melanoma. Prior therapy, whether anti-PD-1, anti-PD-L1 or anti-CTLA-4, was allowed, and under 50% had some.

The CDR3 spans 11 residues. Germline V gene data show CDR1 as SQVTM and CDR2 as ANQGSEA. With 5 bases removed from V and 8 bases from J, the gap between germline ends came to 12 bases. This table comes from immunoSEQ multiplex PCR, and its TCRdb copy is limited to in-frame clones, with some not included. Found here are 50,000 to 65,000 clones, 85% to 90% of them singletons; the top ten hold under 2.5%. The J gene is TRBJ1-2, the V gene TRBV29-1; a weak D match, TRBD1 (5 bases). The receptor comes from an adult with an advanced solid tumor such as melanoma, head and neck, liver or kidney cancer. This specimen was CD4+ or CD8+ T cells sorted from blood, taken in a trial of the OX40 agonist ivuxolimab. CDR3: CSVWGGRGYTF. The CDR3 nucleotides are TGCAGCGTTTGGGGGGGACGGGGCTACACCTTC.